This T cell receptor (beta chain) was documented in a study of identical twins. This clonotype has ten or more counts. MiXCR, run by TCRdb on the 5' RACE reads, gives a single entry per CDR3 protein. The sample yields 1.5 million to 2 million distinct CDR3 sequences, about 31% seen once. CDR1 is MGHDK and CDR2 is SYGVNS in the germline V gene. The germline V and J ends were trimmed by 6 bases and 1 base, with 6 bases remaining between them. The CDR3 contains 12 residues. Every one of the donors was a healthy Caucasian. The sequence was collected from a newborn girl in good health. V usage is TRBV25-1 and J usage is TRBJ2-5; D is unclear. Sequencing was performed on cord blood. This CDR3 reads CASSRAQETQYF. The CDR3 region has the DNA TGTGCCAGCAGCCGAGCCCAAGAGACCCAGTACTTC.